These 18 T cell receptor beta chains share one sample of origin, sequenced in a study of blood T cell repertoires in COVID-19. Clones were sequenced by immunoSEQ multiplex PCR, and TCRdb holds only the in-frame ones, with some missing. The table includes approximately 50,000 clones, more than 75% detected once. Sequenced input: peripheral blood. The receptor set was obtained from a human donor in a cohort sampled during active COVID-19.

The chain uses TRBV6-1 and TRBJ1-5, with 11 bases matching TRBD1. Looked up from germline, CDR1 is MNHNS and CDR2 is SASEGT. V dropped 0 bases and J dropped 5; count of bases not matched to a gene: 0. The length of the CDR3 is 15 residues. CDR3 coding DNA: TGTGCCAGCAGTGAAGCGGACAGGGGGCATCAGCCCCAGCATTTT. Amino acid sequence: CASSEADRGHQPQHF.

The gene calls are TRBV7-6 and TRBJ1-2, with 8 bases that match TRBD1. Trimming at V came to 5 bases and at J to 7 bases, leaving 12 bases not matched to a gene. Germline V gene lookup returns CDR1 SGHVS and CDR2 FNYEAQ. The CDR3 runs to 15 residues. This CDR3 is CASSPTGQGAFGYTF. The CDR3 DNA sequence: TGTGCCAGCAGCCCCACCGGACAGGGCGCTTTTGGCTACACCTTC.

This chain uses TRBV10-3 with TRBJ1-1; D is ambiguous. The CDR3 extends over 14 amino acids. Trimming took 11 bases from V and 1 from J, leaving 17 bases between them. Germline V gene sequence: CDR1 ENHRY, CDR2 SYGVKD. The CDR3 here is CASTGGLGNTEAFF. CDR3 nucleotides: TGTGCCTCCACGGGAGGGTTGGGGAACACTGAAGCTTTCTTT.

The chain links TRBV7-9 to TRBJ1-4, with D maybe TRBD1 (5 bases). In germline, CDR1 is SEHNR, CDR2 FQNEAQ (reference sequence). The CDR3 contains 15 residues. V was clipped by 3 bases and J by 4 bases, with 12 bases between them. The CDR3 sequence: CASSFSREGNEKLFF. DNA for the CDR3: TGTGCCAGCAGCTTCTCCAGGGAAGGTAATGAAAAACTGTTTTTT.

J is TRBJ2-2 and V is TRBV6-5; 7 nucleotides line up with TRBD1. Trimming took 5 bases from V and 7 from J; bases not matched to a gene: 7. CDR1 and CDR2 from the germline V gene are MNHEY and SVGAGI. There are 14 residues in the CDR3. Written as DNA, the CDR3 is TGTGCCAGCAGTAGACAGGGTGTAAGCGGGGAGCTGTTTTTT. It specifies CASSRQGVSGELFF.

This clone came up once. The CDR3 region is CASRGTPYTDTQYF. Written as DNA, the CDR3 is TGCGCCAGCCGCGGGACTCCGTACACAGATACGCAGTATTTT. V and J are TRBV4-1 and TRBJ2-3; a weak D match, TRBD2 (6 bases). Trimming took 8 bases from V and 2 from J, leaving 14 bases between them. The CDR3 has 14 amino acids. Germline loops: CDR1 MGHRA, CDR2 YSYEKL.

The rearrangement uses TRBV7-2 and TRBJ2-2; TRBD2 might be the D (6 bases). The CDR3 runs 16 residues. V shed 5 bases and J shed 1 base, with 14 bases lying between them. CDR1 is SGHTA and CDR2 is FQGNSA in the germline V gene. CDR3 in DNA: TGTGCCAGCAGCCCAAAGGACTATTGGAACACCGGGGAGCTGTTTTTT. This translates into CASSPKDYWNTGELFF.

The CDR3 protein is CASSLIGVPDTQYF. The CDR3 nucleotides read TGTGCCAGCAGTTTAATAGGGGTTCCAGATACGCAGTATTTT. This chain connects TRBV6-2 or TRBV6-3 to TRBJ2-3; TRBD1 might be the D (5 bases). Germline lookup yields CDR1 MNHEY and CDR2 SVGEGT. The V and J ends lost 4 bases and 4 bases respectively, with 12 bases between them. CDR3 size: 14 residues.

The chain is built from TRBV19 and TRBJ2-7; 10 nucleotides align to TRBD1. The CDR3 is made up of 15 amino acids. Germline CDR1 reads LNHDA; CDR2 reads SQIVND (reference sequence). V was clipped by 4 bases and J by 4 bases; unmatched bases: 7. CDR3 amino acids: CASSTQGQGSYEQYF. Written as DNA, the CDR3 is TGTGCCAGTAGTACCCAGGGACAGGGGAGTTACGAGCAGTACTTC.

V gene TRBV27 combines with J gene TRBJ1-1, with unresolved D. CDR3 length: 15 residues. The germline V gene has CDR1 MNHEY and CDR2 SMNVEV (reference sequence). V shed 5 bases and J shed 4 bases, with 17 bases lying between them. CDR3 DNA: TGTGCCAGCAGTCCTGCGCTGACCCGGGGCACTGAAGCTTTCTTT. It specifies CASSPALTRGTEAFF.

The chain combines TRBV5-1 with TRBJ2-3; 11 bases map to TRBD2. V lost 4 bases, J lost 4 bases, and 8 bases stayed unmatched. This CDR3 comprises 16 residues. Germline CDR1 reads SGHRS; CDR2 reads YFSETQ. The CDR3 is CASSPLAGGPSDTQYF. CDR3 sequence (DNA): TGCGCCAGCAGCCCCTTAGCGGGAGGGCCTTCAGATACGCAGTATTTT.

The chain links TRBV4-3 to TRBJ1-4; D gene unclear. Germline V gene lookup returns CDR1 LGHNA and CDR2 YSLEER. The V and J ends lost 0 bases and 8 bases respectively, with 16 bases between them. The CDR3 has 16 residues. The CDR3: CASSQDRVVVREKLFF. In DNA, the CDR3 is TGCGCCAGCAGCCAAGATCGGGTTGTGGTCCGAGAAAAACTGTTTTTT.

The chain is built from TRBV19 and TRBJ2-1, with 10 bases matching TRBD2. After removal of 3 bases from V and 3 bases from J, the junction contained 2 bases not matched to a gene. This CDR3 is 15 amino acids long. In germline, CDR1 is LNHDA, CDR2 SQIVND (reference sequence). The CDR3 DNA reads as TGTGCCAGTAGTATGGCTAGCGGGAGCTACAATGAGCAGTTCTTC. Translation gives CASSMASGSYNEQFF.

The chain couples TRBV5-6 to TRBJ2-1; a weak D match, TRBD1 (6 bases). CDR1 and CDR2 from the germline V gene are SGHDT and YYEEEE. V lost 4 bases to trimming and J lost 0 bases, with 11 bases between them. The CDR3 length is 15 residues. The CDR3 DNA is TGTGCCAGCAGCCCGCCGGACAGCTCCTACAATGAGCAGTTCTTC. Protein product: CASSPPDSSYNEQFF.

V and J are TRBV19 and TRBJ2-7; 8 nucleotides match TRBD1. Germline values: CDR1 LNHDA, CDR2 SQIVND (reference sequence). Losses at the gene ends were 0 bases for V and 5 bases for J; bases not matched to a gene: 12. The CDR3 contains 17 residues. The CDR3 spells CASSIDLERAGGNEQYF. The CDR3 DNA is TGTGCCAGTAGTATAGATCTGGAGAGGGCAGGGGGCAACGAGCAGTACTTC.

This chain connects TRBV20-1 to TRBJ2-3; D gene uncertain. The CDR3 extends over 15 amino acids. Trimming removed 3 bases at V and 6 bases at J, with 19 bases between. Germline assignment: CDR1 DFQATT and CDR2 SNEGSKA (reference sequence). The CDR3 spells CSASFPASAEDTQYF. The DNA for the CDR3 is TGCAGTGCTAGTTTCCCAGCCTCCGCGGAGGATACGCAGTATTTT.

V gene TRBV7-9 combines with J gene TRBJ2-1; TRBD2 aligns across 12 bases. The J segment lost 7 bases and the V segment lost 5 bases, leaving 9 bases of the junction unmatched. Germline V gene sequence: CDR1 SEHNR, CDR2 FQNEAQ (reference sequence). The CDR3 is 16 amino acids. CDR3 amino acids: CASSPWTSGIENEQFF. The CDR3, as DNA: TGTGCCAGCAGCCCATGGACTAGCGGGATTGAGAATGAGCAGTTCTTC.

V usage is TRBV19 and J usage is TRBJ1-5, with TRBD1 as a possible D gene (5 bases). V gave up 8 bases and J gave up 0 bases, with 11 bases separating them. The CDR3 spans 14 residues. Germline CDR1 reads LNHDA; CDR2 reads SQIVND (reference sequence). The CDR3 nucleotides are TGTGCCAGTCAGGGCATGCATAGCAATCAGCCCCAGCATTTT. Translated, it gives CASQGMHSNQPQHF.